What follows describes a single T cell receptor (beta chain). It lacks a known antigen. Qualities for individual bases were not recorded, and no much larger clone is one base off. CD8 naive samples were obtained by positive selection for CCR7 among CD45RO-negative cells, yielding a CD45RA+CCR7+ population from which TemRA cells were excluded. Donors were healthy HIV-negative adults with no recently reported acute infections or vaccinations. Every donor was a Caucasian adult residing in Nashville, Tennessee, USA. Blood was collected by leukapheresis, and PBMCs were isolated by Ficoll-Histopaque density gradient centrifugation and then cryopreserved in liquid nitrogen vapor phase. Analytical flow cytometry was used to check the purity and quantity of every magnetically sorted T cell population. Genomic DNA was isolated from every sorted fraction and measured by UV absorbance on a Nanodrop 2000c. This sample was taken from a study of shared clonotypes between healthy human individuals (TCRdb year 2020). For context, the study as a whole: A couple of women and three men aged 18 to 49 years were included in the cohort. For each donor, CD4 naive and CD4 memory were each given three plates, CD8 naive was given two plates, and CD8 memory was given one plate. To estimate repertoire size and how much clonotype sharing occurs between individuals, the study deeply sequenced the blood TCR repertoires of several healthy adults. Different laboratories and diverse techniques were used to prepare libraries and sequence TCR repertoires, to increase sequencing depth and limit assay-specific biases. Between about 0.8 and 9 billion PBMCs per donor were obtained by leukapheresis.

Beyond this particular receptor, the publication reports: The genetic and exposure-history diversity represented was limited by the small number of donors. Clonotypes shared by all four sorted-subset donors showed higher generation probabilities than non-shared clonotypes. Naive subsets generally had larger estimated clonotype richness than memory subsets did. Across a few donors, about 5% of naive CD4, over 3% of naive CD8, 2.3% of memory CD4, and around 0.4% of memory CD8 clonotypes were shared. Incomplete sequencing was indicated by rarefaction of sorted-subset datasets, despite the large sequencing depth. Based on pairwise subsampling, the degree of clonotype sharing among donors was expected to be affected by sequencing depth. Sampling was limited to blood, and TCR repertoires in tissue likely differ from TCR repertoires in blood.

V is pruned by 4 bases and J by 7 bases, leaving 12 bases of the junction without a gene match. The germline V gene specifies MGHRA as CDR1 and YSYEKL as CDR2. There are 16 amino acids in the CDR3, from cysteine to phenylalanine inclusive. Of the read, only the CDR3 DNA is kept; its 48 bases are in frame from base 1. Using the deep immunoSEQ assay, multiplex PCR amplified TCR CDR3 regions from genomic DNA. Extracted genomic DNA from each cell subset was spread evenly across all wells of several immunoSEQ 96-well plates, with each plate serving as a replicate. For sorted subsets, each replicate PCR was loaded with about 0.2 ug genomic DNA, equivalent to about 33,000 T cell genomes. The purified libraries were quantified using a Qubit 3.0 fluorometer, sized with a Bioanalyzer 2100, and then quantified again using the KAPA Library Quantification kit. Each immunoSEQ 96-well plate was sequenced on its own single-read 150-cycle Illumina NextSeq 550 flow cell. The paper's processing steps were these. Because the immunoSEQ output included only junctional sequences and no quality scores, the filtering could not be the same as the filtering used for full-length reads. Sequences were annotated with PyIR, a Python wrapper for IgBLAST v1.9, using IMGT germline references to assign V/J genes and CDR3. Reads were removed for weak V/J assignments (E-value above 1e-6), missing CDR3, stop codons, out-of-frame junctions, or ambiguous translated residues. V3J clonotypes were defined as sequences sharing the same inferred V gene, J gene, and CDR3 amino acid sequence. Percentage overlap between repertoires was computed as shared unique clonotypes divided by the size of the smaller repertoire. Richness of each repertoire was evaluated using RTK rarefaction, the Chao1 estimator, and Recon v2.1 estimates of unobserved clonotypes. For all TCRbeta clonotypes obtained by the gDNA method from a handful of donors, generation probabilities were computed with OLGA. TCRdb retrieved this table from immuneACCESS and kept in-frame rearrangements only. Not all clones are present; in checked studies, unresolved V genes account for under half, and no reason is known for the remainder. V and J calls and clone size are those listed in that table; D and trimming were worked out from the DNA. The sample records around 2.1 million clones, roughly 91% of which are singletons. The ten largest clones capture under 2% of the sample.

The rearranged segments are TRBV4-1 and TRBJ2-1; a stretch of 8 junction bases matches TRBD1. The receptor was isolated from a man younger than 35 in good health. Some clones in this sample may be carry-over from other donors' samples. Material for sequencing was naive CD8+ T cells from PBMCs. Sample cell subset or site, as interpreted from the label and publication: CD45RA+CCR7+. The CDR3 protein is CASSPHRETGVNEQFF. The DNA reads as follows: TGCGCCAGCAGCCCACACCGTGAGACAGGGGTAAATGAGCAGTTCTTC.